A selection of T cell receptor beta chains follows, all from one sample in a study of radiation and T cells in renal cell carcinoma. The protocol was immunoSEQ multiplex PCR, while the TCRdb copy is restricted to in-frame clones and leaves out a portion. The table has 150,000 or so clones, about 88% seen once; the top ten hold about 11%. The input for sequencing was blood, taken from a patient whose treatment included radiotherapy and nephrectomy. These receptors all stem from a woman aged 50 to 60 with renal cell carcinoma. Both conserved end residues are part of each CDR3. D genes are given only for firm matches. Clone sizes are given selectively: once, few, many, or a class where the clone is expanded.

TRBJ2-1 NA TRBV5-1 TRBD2 CASSPPTSGGPNEQFF TGCGCCAGCAGCCCCCCGACTAGCGGGGGCCCCAATGAGCAGTTCTTC
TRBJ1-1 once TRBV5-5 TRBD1 CASSLPTGAGDEAFF TGTGCCAGCAGCTTACCGACAGGGGCGGGGGATGAAGCTTTCTTT
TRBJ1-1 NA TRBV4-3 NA CASSPDRGGDTEAFF TGCGCCAGCAGCCCAGATAGGGGAGGCGACACTGAAGCTTTCTTT
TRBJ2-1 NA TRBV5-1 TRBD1 CASSLARDRGSEQFF TGCGCCAGCAGCTTGGCCCGGGACAGGGGAAGTGAGCAGTTCTTC
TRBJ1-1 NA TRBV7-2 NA CASSLGTLPTEAFF TGTGCCAGCAGCTTAGGGACATTACCCACTGAAGCTTTCTTT
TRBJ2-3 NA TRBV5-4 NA CASSLGWWGFTDTQYF TGTGCCAGCAGCTTGGGGTGGTGGGGGTTCACAGATACGCAGTATTTT
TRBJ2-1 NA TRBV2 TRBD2 CASFHAMGGREDEQFF TGTGCCAGCTTCCATGCTATGGGGGGGCGGGAGGATGAGCAGTTCTTC
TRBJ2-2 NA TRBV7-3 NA CASSLVSGGTGELFF TGTGCCAGCAGCTTAGTTTCGGGCGGGACCGGGGAGCTGTTTTTT
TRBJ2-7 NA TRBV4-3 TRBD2 CASSQGRGGSYEQYF TGCGCCAGCAGCCAAGGGCGCGGGGGCTCCTACGAGCAGTACTTC
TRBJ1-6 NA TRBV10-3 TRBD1 CAISGTGDRSPLHF TGTGCCATCAGCGGGACAGGGGACCGTTCACCCCTCCACTTT
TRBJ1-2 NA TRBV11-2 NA CASSLNPGYYGYTF TGTGCCAGCAGCTTAAATCCGGGGTACTATGGCTACACCTTC
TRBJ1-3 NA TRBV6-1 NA CASILQGVGNTIYF TGTGCCAGCATCTTACAGGGTGTTGGAAACACCATATATTTT
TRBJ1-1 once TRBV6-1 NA CASTPGTMNTEAFF TGTGCCAGCACCCCCGGGACCATGAACACTGAAGCTTTCTTT
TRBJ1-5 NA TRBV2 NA CASSEVRASQPQHF TGTGCCAGCAGTGAAGTCAGGGCCAGTCAGCCCCAGCATTTT
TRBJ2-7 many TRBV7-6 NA CASSFGSGFEQYF TGTGCCAGCAGCTTCGGGTCGGGATTCGAGCAGTACTTC
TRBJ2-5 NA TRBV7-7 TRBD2 CASSLESAGEETQYF TGTGCTAGCAGCTTAGAGTCCGCGGGGGAAGAGACCCAGTACTTC
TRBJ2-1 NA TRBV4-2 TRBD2 CASSQSSLAGALNEQFF TGTGCCAGCAGCCAGAGTTCCCTAGCGGGCGCACTCAATGAGCAGTTCTTC
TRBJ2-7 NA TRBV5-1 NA CASSRDPSYEQYF TGCGCCAGCAGCCGGGACCCATCCTACGAGCAGTACTTC
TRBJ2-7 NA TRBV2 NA CASRTGQISYEQYF TGTGCCAGCAGGACAGGACAAATTTCCTACGAGCAGTACTTC
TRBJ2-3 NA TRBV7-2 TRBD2 CASSSQGLAGSTDTQYF TGTGCCAGCAGCTCTCAGGGACTAGCGGGTAGCACAGATACGCAGTATTTT
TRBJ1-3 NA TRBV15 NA CATSGGERSGNTIYF TGTGCCACCAGCGGGGGCGAACGTTCTGGAAACACCATATATTTT
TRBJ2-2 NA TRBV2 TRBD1 CASSRDRGQPGELFF TGTGCCAGCAGTCGGGACAGGGGGCAACCCGGGGAGCTGTTTTTT
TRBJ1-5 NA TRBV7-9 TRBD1 CASSTYPDRTGGEQPQHF TGTGCCAGCAGCACCTACCCCGACCGGACAGGGGGCGAACAGCCCCAGCATTTT
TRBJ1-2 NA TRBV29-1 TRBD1 CSVEDKQGHGTF TGCAGCGTTGAAGATAAACAGGGGCATGGCACCTTC
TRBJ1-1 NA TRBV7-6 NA CASSYGGSDTEAFF TGTGCCAGCAGCTACGGAGGGTCGGACACTGAAGCTTTCTTT
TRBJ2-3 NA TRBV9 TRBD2 CASSVVGGGQSTQYF TGTGCCAGCAGCGTAGTCGGGGGGGGCCAATCTACGCAGTATTTT
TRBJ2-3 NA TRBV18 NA CASSPGVRTDTQYF TGTGCCAGCTCACCAGGGGTACGCACAGATACGCAGTATTTT